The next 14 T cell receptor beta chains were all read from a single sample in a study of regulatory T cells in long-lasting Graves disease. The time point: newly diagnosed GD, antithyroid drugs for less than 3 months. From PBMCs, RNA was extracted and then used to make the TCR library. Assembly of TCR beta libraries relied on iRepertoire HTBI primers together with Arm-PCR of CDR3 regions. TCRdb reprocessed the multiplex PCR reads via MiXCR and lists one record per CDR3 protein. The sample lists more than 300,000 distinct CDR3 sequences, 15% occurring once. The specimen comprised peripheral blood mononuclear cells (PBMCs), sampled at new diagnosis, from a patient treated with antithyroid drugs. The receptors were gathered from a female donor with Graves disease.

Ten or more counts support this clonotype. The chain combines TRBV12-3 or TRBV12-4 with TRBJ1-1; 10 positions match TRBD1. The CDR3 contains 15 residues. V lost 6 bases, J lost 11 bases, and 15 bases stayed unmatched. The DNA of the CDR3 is TGTGCCAGCAGGCAAAGGTTAGGGACAGGGGCAGTCGCTTTCTTT. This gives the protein CASRQRLGTGAVAFF.

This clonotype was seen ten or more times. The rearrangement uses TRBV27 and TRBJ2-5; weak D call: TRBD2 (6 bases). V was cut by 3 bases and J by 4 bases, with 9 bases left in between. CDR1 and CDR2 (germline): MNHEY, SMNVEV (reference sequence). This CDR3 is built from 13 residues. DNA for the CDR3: TGTGCCAGCAGTTTTGGTAGCGGAGAGACCCAGTACTTC. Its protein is CASSFGSGETQYF.

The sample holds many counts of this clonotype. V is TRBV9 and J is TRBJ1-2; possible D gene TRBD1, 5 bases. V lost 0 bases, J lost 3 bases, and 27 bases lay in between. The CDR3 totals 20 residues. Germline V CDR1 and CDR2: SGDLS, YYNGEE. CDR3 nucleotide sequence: TGTGCCAGCAGCGTAGGGGCCGGTGGGGCAGGCCTAGGGATGGACTATGGCTACACCTTC. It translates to CASSVGAGGAGLGMDYGYTF.

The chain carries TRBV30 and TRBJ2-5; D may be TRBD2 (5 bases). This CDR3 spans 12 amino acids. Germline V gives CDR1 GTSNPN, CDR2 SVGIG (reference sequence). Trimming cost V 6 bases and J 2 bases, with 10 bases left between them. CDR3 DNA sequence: TGTGCCTGCCGAGGACTTCAAGAGACCCAGTACTTC. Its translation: CACRGLQETQYF.

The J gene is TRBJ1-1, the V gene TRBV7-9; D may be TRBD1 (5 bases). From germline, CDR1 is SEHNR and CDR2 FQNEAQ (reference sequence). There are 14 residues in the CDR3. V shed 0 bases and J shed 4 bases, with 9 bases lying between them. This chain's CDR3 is CASSLAGDATEAFF. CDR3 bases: TGTGCCAGCAGCTTAGCAGGGGACGCCACTGAAGCTTTCTTT.

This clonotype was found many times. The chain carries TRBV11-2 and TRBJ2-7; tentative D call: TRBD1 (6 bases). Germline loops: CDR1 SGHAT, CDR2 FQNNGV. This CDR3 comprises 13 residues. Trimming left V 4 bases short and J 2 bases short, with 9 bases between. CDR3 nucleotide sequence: TGTGCCAGCAGCTACCGGGACACCTACGAGCAGTACTTC. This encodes CASSYRDTYEQYF. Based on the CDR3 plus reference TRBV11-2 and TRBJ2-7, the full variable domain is EAGVAQSPRYKIIEKRQSVAFWCNPISGHATLYWYQQILGQGPKLLIQFQNNGVVDDSQLPKDRFSAERLKGVDSTLKIQPAKLEDSAVYLCASSYRDTYEQYFGPGTRLTVT.

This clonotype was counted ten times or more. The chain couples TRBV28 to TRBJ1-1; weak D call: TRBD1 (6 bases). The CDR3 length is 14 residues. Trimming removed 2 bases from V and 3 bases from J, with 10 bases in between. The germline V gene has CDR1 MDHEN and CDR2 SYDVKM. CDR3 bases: TGTGCCAGCAGTTTAACAGGGATAGACACTGAAGCTTTCTTT. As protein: CASSLTGIDTEAFF.

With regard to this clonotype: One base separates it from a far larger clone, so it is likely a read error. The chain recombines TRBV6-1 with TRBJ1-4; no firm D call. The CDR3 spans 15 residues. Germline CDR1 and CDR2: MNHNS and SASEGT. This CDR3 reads CASSPREATNGKLFF. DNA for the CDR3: TGTGCCAGCAGCCCGCGAGAGGCAACTAATGGAAAACTGTTTTTT.

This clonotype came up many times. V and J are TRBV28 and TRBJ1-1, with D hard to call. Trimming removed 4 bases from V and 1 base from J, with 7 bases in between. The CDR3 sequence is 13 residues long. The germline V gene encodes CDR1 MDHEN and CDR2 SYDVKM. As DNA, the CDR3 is TGTGCCAGCAGTTGGACCGCGAACACTGAAGCTTTCTTT. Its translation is CASSWTANTEAFF.

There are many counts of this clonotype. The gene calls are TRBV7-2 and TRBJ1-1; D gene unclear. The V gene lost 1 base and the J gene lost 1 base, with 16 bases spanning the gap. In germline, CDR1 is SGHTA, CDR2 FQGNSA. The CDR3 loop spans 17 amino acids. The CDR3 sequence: CASSLGPRKAPNTEAFF. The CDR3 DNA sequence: TGTGCCAGCAGCTTAGGTCCCCGGAAGGCACCGAACACTGAAGCTTTCTTT.

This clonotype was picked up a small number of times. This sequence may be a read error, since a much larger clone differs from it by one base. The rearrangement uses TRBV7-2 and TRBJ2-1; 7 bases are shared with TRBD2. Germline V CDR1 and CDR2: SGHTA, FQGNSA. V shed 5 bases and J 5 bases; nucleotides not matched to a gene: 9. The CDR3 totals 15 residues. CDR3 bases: TGTGCCAGCAGCCACGGGGGGACCACACACAATGAGCAGTTCTTC. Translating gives CASSHGGTTHNEQFF.

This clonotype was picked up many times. CDR3 loop: CASSIEGANTGELFF. CDR3 nucleotide sequence: TGTGCCAGTAGTATAGAAGGGGCGAACACCGGGGAGCTGTTTTTT. V usage is TRBV19 and J usage is TRBJ2-2; TRBD1 might be the D (5 bases). CDR3 length: 15 residues. Germline V CDR1 and CDR2: LNHDA, SQIVND (reference sequence). V was cut by 0 bases and J by 0 bases, with 5 bases left in between.

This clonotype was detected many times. As DNA, the CDR3 is TGTGCCAGCAGTTTTAATTTTGGGGGACTAGCGGCTATAGACGAGCAGTACTTC. Translated: CASSFNFGGLAAIDEQYF. J is TRBJ2-7 and V is TRBV6-2 or TRBV6-3; the match to TRBD2 covers 11 bases. There are 18 residues in the CDR3. V gave up 4 bases and J gave up 5 bases; unmatched junction bases: 16. Germline V gives CDR1 MNHEY, CDR2 SVGEGT.

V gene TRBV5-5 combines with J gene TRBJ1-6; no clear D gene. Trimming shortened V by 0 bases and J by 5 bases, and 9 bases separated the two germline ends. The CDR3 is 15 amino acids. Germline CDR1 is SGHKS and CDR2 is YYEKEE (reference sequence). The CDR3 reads CASSLAGQNNSPLHF. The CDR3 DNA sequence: TGTGCCAGCAGCTTGGCGGGCCAGAATAATTCACCCCTCCACTTT. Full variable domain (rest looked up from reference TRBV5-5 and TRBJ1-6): DAGVTQSPTHLIKTRGQQVTLRCSPISGHKSVSWYQQVLGQGPQFIFQYYEKEERGRGNFPDRFSARQFPNYSSELNVNALLLGDSALYLCASSLAGQNNSPLHFGNGTRLTVT.